These 19 T cell receptor beta chains share one sample of origin, sequenced in a study of T cells after yellow fever vaccination. TCRdb re-derived calls from the 5' RACE reads in MiXCR, one entry per CDR3 protein. Among hundreds of thousands of distinct CDR3 sequences listed, 12% were seen once. This material consisted of PBMCs, taken on the day of the yellow fever booster vaccination. The source is a young man who received the YFV17D yellow fever vaccine.

A few counts support this clonotype. The V gene is TRBV3-1, the J gene TRBJ2-3; D gene ambiguous. This CDR3 is built from 15 residues. The germline CDR1 and CDR2 sequences are LGHDT and YNNKEL (reference sequence). Trimming left V 2 bases short and J 2 bases short, with 11 bases between. CDR3 in amino acids: CASSQSSGVTDTQYF. The CDR3 nucleotides are TGTGCCAGCAGCCAAAGTAGTGGCGTCACAGATACGCAGTATTTT.

This clonotype was observed a few times. The chain has TRBV5-1 and TRBJ2-7, with D perhaps TRBD1 or TRBD2 (5 bases each). Deletions cut 8 bases from V and 3 bases from J, with 12 bases between. Germline CDR1 is SGHRS and CDR2 is YFSETQ. This CDR3 contains 12 residues. CDR3 nucleotide sequence: TGCGCCAGTCGGGACCAACACTACGAGCAGTACTTC. Its protein product is CASRDQHYEQYF.

This clonotype was detected a few times. The chain joins TRBV9 to TRBJ2-6; TRBD1 might be the D (5 bases). CDR1 is SGDLS, CDR2 YYNGEE, per germline. This CDR3 region has 18 residues. V shed 4 bases and J shed 1 base, with 18 bases lying between them. The CDR3 DNA is TGTGCCAGCAGCCCAAGGGGAAGGGCCGGGTCTGGGGCCAACGTCCTGACTTTC. Its protein is CASSPRGRAGSGANVLTF.

The chain couples TRBV9 to TRBJ2-7; no reliable D call. Germline CDR1 SGDLS, CDR2 YYNGEE. This CDR3 is 13 amino acids long. Trimming removed 3 bases from V and 0 bases from J, with 7 bases in between. CDR3 in amino acids: CASSAGHSYEQYF. As DNA, the CDR3 is TGTGCCAGCAGCGCAGGCCACTCCTACGAGCAGTACTTC.

This clonotype was counted at least ten times. J is TRBJ2-2 and V is TRBV27; perhaps TRBD2 as D (6 bases). V was trimmed by 3 bases and J by 7 bases, leaving 9 bases between them. Germline CDR1 MNHEY, CDR2 SMNVEV (reference sequence). This CDR3 is built from 13 residues. In DNA form, the CDR3 reads TGTGCCAGCAGTTTGGGGAGGCTCGGGGAGCTGTTTTTT. It yields the protein CASSLGRLGELFF.

This clonotype occurred many times. The V and J genes are TRBV10-3 and TRBJ2-3; TRBD2 is a possible D gene (6 bases). Germline values: CDR1 ENHRY, CDR2 SYGVKD. Trimming removed 8 bases from V and 8 bases from J, with 17 bases in between. The CDR3 covers 13 residues. This CDR3 reads CAIAGTDIGTQYF. Here the CDR3 DNA reads TGTGCCATCGCCGGGACTGATATTGGTACGCAGTATTTT.

This clonotype showed up just a few times. The chain recombines TRBV28 with TRBJ2-4, with D unresolved. V was pared by 2 bases and J by 0 bases, with 17 bases between. Germline CDR1 and CDR2: MDHEN and SYDVKM. This CDR3 region has 18 residues. CDR3 sequence: CASSLLGQAEVAKNIQYF. The CDR3 coding sequence is TGTGCCAGCAGTTTACTTGGCCAGGCTGAGGTAGCCAAAAACATTCAGTACTTC. The full variable domain, rest sourced from reference TRBV28 and TRBJ2-4, is DVKVTQSSRYLVKRTGEKVFLECVQDMDHENMFWYRQDPGLGLRLIYFSYDVKMKEKGDIPEGYSVSREKKERFSLILESASTNQTSMYLCASSLLGQAEVAKNIQYFGAGTRLSVL.

The chain is built from TRBV27 and TRBJ2-5, with 10 nucleotides matching TRBD2. Germline-derived CDR1 and CDR2 are MNHEY and SMNVEV (reference sequence). The trim removed 1 base at V and 1 base at J, leaving 3 bases unmatched. The CDR3 covers 16 residues. The CDR3 sequence: CASSLFGLAAQETQYF. CDR3 in DNA: TGTGCCAGCAGTTTATTCGGACTAGCGGCCCAAGAGACCCAGTACTTC.

This clonotype came up a few times. The CDR3, as DNA: TGCAGTGCCCGACGTGGTAGTGGAGGGCCGGGGCCCTACAATGAGCAGTTCTTC. Translated, it gives CSARRGSGGPGPYNEQFF. The chain combines TRBV20-1 with TRBJ2-1; D may be TRBD2 (6 bases). V was pared by 6 bases and J by 2 bases, with 26 bases between. Germline V gene lookup returns CDR1 DFQATT and CDR2 SNEGSKA (reference sequence). The CDR3 has 18 amino acids.

This clonotype was counted a few times. CDR3 residues: CAISAGAQETQYF. CDR3 DNA sequence: TGTGCCATATCAGCGGGAGCGCAAGAGACCCAGTACTTC. The rearrangement links TRBV12-3 or TRBV12-4 to TRBJ2-5; TRBD2 matches at 8 bases. This CDR3 spans 13 amino acids. Unmatched junction bases numbered 6, after V lost 10 bases and J lost 2 bases.

CDR3 sequence: CASNPIAQRDQPQHF. The CDR3 DNA is TGTGCCAGTAACCCTATCGCCCAGAGGGATCAGCCCCAGCATTTT. The rearrangement joins TRBV19 to TRBJ1-5; D is unclear. CDR1 LNHDA and CDR2 SQIVND come from the germline V gene (reference sequence). The germline V and J ends were trimmed by 7 bases and 5 bases, with 18 bases remaining between them. The CDR3 runs 15 residues.

The chain combines TRBV7-9 with TRBJ1-4; no clear D gene. Germline loops: CDR1 SEHNR, CDR2 FQNEAQ (reference sequence). The CDR3 extends over 15 amino acids. V lost 5 bases and J lost 2, with 12 bases in between. CDR3: CASSSWTETNEKLFF. CDR3 DNA: TGTGCCAGCAGCAGCTGGACCGAGACTAATGAAAAACTGTTTTTT.

The CDR3 loop reads CASKGTRGQETQYF. CDR3 DNA: TGTGCCAGCAAGGGCACCCGCGGGCAAGAGACCCAGTACTTC. The J gene is TRBJ2-5, the V gene TRBV2, with D possibly being TRBD2 (5 bases). Germline V CDR1 and CDR2: SNHLY, FYNNEI. The length of the CDR3 is 14 residues. Between the trimmed V and J ends, which lost 7 bases and 2 bases, there was a span of 14 bases.

This clonotype was detected ten times or more. The chain combines TRBV7-9 with TRBJ2-4, with D possibly matching TRBD2 (5 bases). Trimming removed 0 bases at V and 0 bases at J, with 12 bases between. This CDR3 is built from 17 residues. CDR1 is SEHNR, CDR2 FQNEAQ, per germline (reference sequence). The CDR3, as DNA: TGTGCCAGCAGCTTAGCGCCCCGGCGGGCAGCCAAAAACATTCAGTACTTC. Translating it yields CASSLAPRRAAKNIQYF.

This rearrangement joins TRBV5-1 to TRBJ1-1, with D tentatively TRBD1 (5 bases). Deletions cut 1 base from V and 6 bases from J, with 13 bases between. This CDR3 has 14 amino acids. Germline V gene lookup returns CDR1 SGHRS and CDR2 YFSETQ. In DNA form, the CDR3 reads TGCGCCAGCAGCTTGTCCCAGGGAGTCGCTGAAGCTTTCTTT. Its translation is CASSLSQGVAEAFF.

This chain uses TRBV5-8 with TRBJ2-1; TRBD2 matches at 9 bases. Germline CDR1 reads SGHTS; CDR2 reads YDEGEE. The CDR3 is 17 residues long. The V segment lost 5 bases and the J segment 7 bases; nucleotides outside the gene matches: 16. CDR3 DNA: TGTGCCAGCAGACCCAGGCTGCTAGCGGGACCGTGGAATGAGCAGTTCTTC. Translating gives CASRPRLLAGPWNEQFF. The variable domain in full, completed from reference TRBV5-8 and TRBJ2-1, reads EAGVTQSPTHLIKTRGQQATLRCSPISGHTSVYWYQQALGLGLQFLLWYDEGEERNRGNFPPRFSGRQFPNYSSELNVNALELEDSALYLCASRPRLLAGPWNEQFFGPGTRLTVL.

V gene TRBV7-2 combines with J gene TRBJ2-1, with TRBD2 identical over 8 bases. This CDR3 region has 15 residues. Germline assignment: CDR1 SGHTA and CDR2 FQGNSA. Losses at the gene ends were 5 bases for V and 4 bases for J; bases not matched to a gene: 7. The CDR3: CASSKREGHYNEQFF. Written as DNA, the CDR3 is TGTGCCAGCAGCAAACGGGAGGGCCATTACAATGAGCAGTTCTTC.

There are a few counts of this clonotype. V gene TRBV4-2 combines with J gene TRBJ1-3, with D unclear. Germline values: CDR1 LGHNA, CDR2 YNFKEQ. V was cut by 0 bases and J by 0 bases, with 6 bases left in between. CDR3 length equals 15 residues. Written as DNA, the CDR3 is TGTGCCAGCAGCCAAGAGGTCAGCTCTGGAAACACCATATATTTT. This codes for CASSQEVSSGNTIYF.

V usage is TRBV5-1 and J usage is TRBJ2-1; 10 bases fit TRBD2. Losses at the gene ends were 4 bases for V and 6 bases for J; bases not matched to a gene: 10. The CDR3 totals 16 residues. Germline CDR1 is SGHRS and CDR2 is YFSETQ. The CDR3 here is CASSIPTSGKTNEQFF. Written as DNA, the CDR3 is TGCGCCAGCAGCATCCCTACTAGCGGGAAGACCAATGAGCAGTTCTTC.